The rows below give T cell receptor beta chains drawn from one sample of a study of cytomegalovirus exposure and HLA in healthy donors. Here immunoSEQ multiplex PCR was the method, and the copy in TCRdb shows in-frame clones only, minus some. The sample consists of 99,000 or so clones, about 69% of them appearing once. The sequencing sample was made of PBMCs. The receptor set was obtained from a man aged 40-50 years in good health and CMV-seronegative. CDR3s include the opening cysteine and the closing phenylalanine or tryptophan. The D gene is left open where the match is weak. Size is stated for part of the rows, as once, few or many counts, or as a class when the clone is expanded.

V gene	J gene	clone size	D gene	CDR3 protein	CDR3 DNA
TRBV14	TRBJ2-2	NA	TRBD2	CASGGDYAGELFF	TGTGCCAGCGGCGGGGACTACGCCGGGGAGCTGTTTTTT
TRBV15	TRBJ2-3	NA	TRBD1	CATSTAGTGKDTQYF	TGTGCCACCAGCACCGCCGGGACAGGGAAGGATACGCAGTATTTT
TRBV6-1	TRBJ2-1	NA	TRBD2	CASSGGLAGANEQFF	TGTGCCAGCAGTGGGGGACTAGCGGGAGCCAATGAGCAGTTCTTC
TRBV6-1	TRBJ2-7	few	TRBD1	CASSLGQGHEQYF	TGTGCCAGCAGTCTGGGACAGGGGCACGAGCAGTACTTC
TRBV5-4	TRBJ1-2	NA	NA	CASSLQGLPYYGYTF	TGTGCCAGCAGCTTGCAGGGTCTCCCCTACTATGGCTACACCTTC
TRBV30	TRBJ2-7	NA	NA	CACHTPGNEQYF	TGTGCCTGCCACACCCCAGGTAACGAGCAGTACTTC
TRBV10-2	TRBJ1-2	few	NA	CASSGGGHFGYGYTF	TGCGCCAGCAGTGGTGGCGGACATTTTGGCTATGGCTACACCTTC
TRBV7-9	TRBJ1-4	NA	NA	CASTPPGGSNEKLFF	TGTGCCAGCACCCCCCCCGGAGGAAGTAATGAAAAACTGTTTTTT
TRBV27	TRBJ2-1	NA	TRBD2	CASRLTSGRGEQFF	TGTGCCAGCAGGTTGACTAGCGGGAGGGGGGAGCAGTTCTTC
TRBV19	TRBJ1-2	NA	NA	CASSPGGGLGGYTF	TGTGCCAGTAGTCCGGGTGGAGGGTTGGGTGGCTACACCTTC
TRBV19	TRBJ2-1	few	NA	CASSSGMRHNEQFF	TGTGCCAGTAGTAGCGGGATGAGGCACAATGAGCAGTTCTTC
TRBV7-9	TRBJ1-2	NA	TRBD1	CASSPGQGLWGYTF	TGTGCCAGCAGCCCGGGACAGGGATTGTGGGGCTACACCTTC
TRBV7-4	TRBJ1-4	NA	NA	CASSSLGGEKLFF	TGTGCCAGCAGCTCCCTGGGGGGAGAAAAACTGTTTTTT
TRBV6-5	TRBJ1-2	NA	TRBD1	CASSYGQGEFYGYTF	TGTGCCAGCAGTTACGGACAGGGCGAATTCTATGGCTACACCTTC
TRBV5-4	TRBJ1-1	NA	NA	CASSSDTGRAFF	TGTGCCAGCAGCTCGGACACCGGGAGAGCTTTCTTT
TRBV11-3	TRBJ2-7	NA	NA	CASSLVVSGPSKEQYF	TGTGCCAGCAGCTTAGTTGTCTCAGGGCCGTCTAAAGAGCAGTACTTC
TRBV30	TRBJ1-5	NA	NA	CAWSPQENQPQHF	TGTGCCTGGAGTCCACAAGAAAATCAGCCCCAGCATTTT
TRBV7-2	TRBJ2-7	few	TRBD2	CASSLATSGRSYEQYF	TGTGCCAGCAGCTTAGCGACTAGCGGGAGGTCCTACGAGCAGTACTTC
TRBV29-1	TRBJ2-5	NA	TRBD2	CSVERTGGLRETQYF	TGCAGCGTTGAGAGGACGGGAGGGTTGAGAGAGACCCAGTACTTC
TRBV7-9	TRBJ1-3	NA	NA	CASSPSTLRGSGNTIYF	TGTGCCAGCAGCCCGTCCACCCTTAGGGGGTCTGGAAACACCATATATTTT
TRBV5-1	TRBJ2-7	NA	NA	CASSLYQGLSYEQYF	TGCGCCAGCAGCTTGTATCAGGGGCTCTCCTACGAGCAGTACTTC
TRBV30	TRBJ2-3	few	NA	CAWSVRLADTQYF	TGTGCCTGGAGTGTAAGACTAGCAGATACGCAGTATTTT
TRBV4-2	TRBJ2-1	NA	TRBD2	CASSQDRRGGDNEQFF	TGTGCCAGCAGCCAAGATAGGAGGGGAGGGGACAATGAGCAGTTCTTC
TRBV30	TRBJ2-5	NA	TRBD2	CAWSLAGGIYDQETQYF	TGTGCCTGGAGTTTAGCGGGAGGGATCTACGATCAAGAGACCCAGTACTTC